The clone carrying this T cell receptor (beta chain) is medium-sized in the sample. The same CDR3 can be traced to other DNA sequences in this sample. This record comes from a study of blood T cell repertoires in COVID-19. In the study overall: Sample material is recorded as cDNA or gDNA derived from T cells, B-cell-depleted T cells, or PBMCs.

Per the study methods: For nucleated cells, counts were estimated from reference gene primer amplification. Clones were read by immunoSEQ multiplex PCR, and TCRdb kept only the in-frame ones, dropping some. V and J calls and clone size are as listed in that table; D and trimming were resolved from the DNA. The sample includes some 460,000 clones, 75% to 90% of them seen just once. Participant age was roughly 18 to 89 years, and participants resided in fewer than 25 US areas. Recovered participants had two consecutive negative NP/OP PCR tests, healthcare professional clearance, or symptom resolution. The sequencing sample was made of PBMCs or T cells enriched from blood (not recorded which). This TCR was sampled from a woman aged 18 to 35 who had recovered from COVID-19.

CDR3: CASSGDRGYQPQHF. In DNA, the CDR3 is TGTGCCAGCAGCGGAGACAGGGGGTATCAGCCCCAGCATTTT. J is TRBJ1-5 and V is TRBV2; 9 bases align to TRBD1. The CDR3 spans 14 residues. Germline lookup yields CDR1 SNHLY and CDR2 FYNNEI. V was pared by 6 bases and J by 5 bases, with 5 bases of the junction left unmatched.